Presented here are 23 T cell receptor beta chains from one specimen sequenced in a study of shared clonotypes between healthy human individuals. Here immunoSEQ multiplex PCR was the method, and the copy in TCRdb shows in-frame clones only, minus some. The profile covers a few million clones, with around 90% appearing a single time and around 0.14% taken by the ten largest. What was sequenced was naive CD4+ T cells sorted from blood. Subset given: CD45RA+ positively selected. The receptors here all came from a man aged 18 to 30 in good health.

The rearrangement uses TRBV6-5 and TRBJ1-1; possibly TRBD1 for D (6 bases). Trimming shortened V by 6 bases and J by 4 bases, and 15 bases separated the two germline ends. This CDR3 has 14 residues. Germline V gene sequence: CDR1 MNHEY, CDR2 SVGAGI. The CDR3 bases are TGTGCCAGCAGAAGGACAGCGTTGGGCACTGAAGCTTTCTTT. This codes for CASRRTALGTEAFF.

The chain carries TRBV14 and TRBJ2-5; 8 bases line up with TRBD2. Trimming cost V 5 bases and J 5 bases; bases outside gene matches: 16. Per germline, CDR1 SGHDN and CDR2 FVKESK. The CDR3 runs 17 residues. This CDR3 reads CASSNGWASGSWETQYF. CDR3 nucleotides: TGTGCCAGCAGCAACGGTTGGGCTAGCGGGTCGTGGGAGACCCAGTACTTC.

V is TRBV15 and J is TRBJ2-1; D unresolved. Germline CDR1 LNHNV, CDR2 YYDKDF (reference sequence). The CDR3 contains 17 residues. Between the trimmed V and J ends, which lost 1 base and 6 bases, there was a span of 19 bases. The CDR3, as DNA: TGTGCCACCAGCAGAGGTCGCGGTAGTTTCGTGGGCAATGAGCAGTTCTTC. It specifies CATSRGRGSFVGNEQFF.

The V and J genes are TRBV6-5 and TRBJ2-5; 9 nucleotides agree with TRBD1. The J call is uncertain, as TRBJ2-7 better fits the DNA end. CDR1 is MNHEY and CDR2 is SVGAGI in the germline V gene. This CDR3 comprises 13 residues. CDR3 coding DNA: TGTGCCAGCAGTTACAACAGGGGGCACGAGCAGTACTTC. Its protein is CASSYNRGHEQYF.

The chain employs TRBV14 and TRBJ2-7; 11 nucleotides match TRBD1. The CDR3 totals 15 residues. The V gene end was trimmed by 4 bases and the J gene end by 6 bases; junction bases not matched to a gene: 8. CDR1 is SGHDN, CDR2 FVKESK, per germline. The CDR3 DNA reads TGTGCCAGCAGCCCTCTGGGACAGGGGGTCCTCGAGCAGTACTTC. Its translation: CASSPLGQGVLEQYF. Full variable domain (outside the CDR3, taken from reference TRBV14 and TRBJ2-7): EAGVTQFPSHSVIEKGQTVTLRCDPISGHDNLYWYRRVMGKEIKFLLHFVKESKQDESGMPNNRFLAERTGGTYSTLKVQPAELEDSGVYFCASSPLGQGVLEQYFGPGTRLTVT.

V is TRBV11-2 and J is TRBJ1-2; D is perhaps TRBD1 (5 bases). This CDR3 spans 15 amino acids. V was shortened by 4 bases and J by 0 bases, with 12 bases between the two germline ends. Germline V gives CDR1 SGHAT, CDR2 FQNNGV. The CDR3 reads CASSSPGPANYGYTF. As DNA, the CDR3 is TGTGCCAGCAGCTCACCGGGACCGGCTAACTATGGCTACACCTTC.

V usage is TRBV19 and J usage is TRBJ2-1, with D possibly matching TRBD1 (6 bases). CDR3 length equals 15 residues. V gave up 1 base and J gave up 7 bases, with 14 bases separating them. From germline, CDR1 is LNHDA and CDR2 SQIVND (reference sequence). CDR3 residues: CASSIGRPGVNEQFF. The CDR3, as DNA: TGTGCCAGTAGTATAGGCCGTCCAGGGGTAAATGAGCAGTTCTTC.

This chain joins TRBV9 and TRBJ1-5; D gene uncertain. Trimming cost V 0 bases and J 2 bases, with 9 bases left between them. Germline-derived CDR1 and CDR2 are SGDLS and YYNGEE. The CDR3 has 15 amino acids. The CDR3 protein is CASSVDGRGNQPQHF. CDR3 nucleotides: TGTGCCAGCAGCGTAGATGGAAGGGGCAATCAGCCCCAGCATTTT.

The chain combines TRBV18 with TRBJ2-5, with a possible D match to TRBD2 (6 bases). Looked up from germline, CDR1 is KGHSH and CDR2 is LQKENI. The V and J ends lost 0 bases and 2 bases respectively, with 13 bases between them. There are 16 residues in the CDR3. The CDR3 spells CASSPPGRGGQETQYF. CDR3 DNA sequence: TGTGCCAGCTCACCACCGGGGCGGGGCGGACAAGAGACCCAGTACTTC.

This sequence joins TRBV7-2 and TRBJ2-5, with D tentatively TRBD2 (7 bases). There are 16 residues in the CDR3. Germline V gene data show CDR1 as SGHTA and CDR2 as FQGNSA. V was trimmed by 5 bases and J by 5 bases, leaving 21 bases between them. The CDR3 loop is CASSTVGGRGRETQYF. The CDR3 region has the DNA TGTGCCAGCAGCACCGTCGGGGGGCGCGGGCGGGAGACCCAGTACTTC.

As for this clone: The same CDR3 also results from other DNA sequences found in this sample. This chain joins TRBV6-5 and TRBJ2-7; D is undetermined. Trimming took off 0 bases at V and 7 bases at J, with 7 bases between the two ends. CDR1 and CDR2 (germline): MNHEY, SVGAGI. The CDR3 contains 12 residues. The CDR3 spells CASSYSNGEQYF. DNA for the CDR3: TGTGCCAGCAGTTACTCAAATGGGGAGCAGTACTTC.

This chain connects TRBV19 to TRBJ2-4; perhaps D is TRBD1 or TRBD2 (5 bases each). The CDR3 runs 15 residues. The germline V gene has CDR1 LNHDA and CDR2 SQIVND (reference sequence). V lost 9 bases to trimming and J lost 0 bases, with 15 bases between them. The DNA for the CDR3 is TGTGCCAGCACTCCTCTGGGGGAAGCCAAAAACATTCAGTACTTC. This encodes CASTPLGEAKNIQYF.

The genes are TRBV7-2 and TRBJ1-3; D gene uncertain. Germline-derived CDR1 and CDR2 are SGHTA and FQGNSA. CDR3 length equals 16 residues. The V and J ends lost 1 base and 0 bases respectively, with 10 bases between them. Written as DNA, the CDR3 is TGTGCCAGCAGCTTAGAGGCCAGCTTCTCTGGAAACACCATATATTTT. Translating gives CASSLEASFSGNTIYF.

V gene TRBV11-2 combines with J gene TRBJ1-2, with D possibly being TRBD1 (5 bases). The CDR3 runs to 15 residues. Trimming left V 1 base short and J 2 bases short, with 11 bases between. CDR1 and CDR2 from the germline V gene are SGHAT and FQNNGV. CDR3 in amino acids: CASSLVRGGNYGYTF. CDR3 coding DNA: TGTGCCAGCAGCTTAGTTCGGGGGGGAAACTATGGCTACACCTTC.

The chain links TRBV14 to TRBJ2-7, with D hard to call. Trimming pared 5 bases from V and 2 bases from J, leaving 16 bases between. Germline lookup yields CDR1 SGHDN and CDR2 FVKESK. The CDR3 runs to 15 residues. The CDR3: CASSKGFSRTYEQYF. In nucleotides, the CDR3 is TGTGCCAGCAGCAAAGGGTTCTCCAGGACCTACGAGCAGTACTTC.

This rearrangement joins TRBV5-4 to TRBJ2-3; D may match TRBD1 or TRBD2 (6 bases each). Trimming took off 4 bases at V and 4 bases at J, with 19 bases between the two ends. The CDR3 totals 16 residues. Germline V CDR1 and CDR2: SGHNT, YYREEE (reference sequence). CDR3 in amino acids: CASSPTKGGPPDTQYF. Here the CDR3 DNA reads TGTGCCAGCAGCCCTACGAAGGGGGGACCCCCAGATACGCAGTATTTT.

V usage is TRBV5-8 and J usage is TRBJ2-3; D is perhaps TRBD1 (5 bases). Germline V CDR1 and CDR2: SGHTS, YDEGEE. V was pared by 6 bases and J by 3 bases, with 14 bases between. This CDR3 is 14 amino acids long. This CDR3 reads CASTPGQGTDTQYF. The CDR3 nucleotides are TGTGCCAGCACCCCCGGCCAGGGAACAGATACGCAGTATTTT.

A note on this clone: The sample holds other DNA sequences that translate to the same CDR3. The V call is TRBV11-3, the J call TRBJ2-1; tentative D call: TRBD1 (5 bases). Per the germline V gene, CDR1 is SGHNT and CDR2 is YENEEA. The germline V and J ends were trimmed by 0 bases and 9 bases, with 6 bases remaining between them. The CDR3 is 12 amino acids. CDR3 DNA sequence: TGTGCCAGCAGCTTAGATAGGGGTGAGCAGTTCTTC. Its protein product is CASSLDRGEQFF.

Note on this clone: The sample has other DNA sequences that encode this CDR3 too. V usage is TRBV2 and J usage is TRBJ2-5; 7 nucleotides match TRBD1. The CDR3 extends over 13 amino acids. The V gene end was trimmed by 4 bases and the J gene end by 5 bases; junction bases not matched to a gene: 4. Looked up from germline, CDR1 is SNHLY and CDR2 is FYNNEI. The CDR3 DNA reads TGTGCCAGCAGTGGACAGGGCCTGGAGACCCAGTACTTC. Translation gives CASSGQGLETQYF.

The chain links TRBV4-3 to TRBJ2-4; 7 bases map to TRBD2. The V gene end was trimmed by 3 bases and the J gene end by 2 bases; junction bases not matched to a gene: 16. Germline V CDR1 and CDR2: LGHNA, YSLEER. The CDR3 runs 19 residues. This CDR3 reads CASSQEAGQGGSTKNIQYF. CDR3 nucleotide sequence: TGCGCCAGCAGCCAGGAGGCGGGGCAGGGAGGGTCAACCAAAAACATTCAGTACTTC.

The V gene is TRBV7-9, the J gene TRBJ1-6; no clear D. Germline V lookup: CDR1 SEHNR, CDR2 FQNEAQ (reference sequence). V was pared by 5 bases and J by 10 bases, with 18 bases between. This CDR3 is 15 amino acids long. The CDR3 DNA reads TGTGCCAGCAGCCCGGATCGGGGTTTTATCTCACCCCTCCACTTT. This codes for CASSPDRGFISPLHF.

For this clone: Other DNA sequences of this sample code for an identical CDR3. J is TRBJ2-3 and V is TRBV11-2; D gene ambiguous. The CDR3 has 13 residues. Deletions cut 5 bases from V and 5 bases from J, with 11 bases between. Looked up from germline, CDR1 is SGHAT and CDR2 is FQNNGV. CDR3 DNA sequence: TGTGCCAGCAGCGCCACCGGCGTAGATACGCAGTATTTT. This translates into CASSATGVDTQYF.

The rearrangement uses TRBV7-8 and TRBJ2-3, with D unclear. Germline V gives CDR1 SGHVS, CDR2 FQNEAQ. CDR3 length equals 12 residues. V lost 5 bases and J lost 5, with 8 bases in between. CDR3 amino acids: CASSDRRDTQYF. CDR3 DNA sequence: TGTGCCAGCAGCGACCGGAGAGATACGCAGTATTTT.